This T cell receptor (beta chain) was obtained from a study of T-cell memory formation after mild COVID-19. As for the study in general: Across donors, TCR clusters were largely donor specific.

CDR1 KGHDR and CDR2 SFDVKD come from the germline V gene. The CDR3 has 13 amino acids. The V end lost 9 bases, the J end lost 2 bases, and 7 bases lay between the germline ends. On this clonotype: Antigen: not known.

Study-level results: Some clones that responded turned up in pre-infection memory, which suggests that cross-reactive memory joined in. Later expanders leaned CD4+, whereas day 15 to 85 contracting clones were balanced CD4/CD8.

5'RACE primed at constant segments yielded TCR alpha and TCR beta cDNA libraries bearing sample barcodes and UMIs. TCRdb used MiXCR to reprocess the 5' RACE reads, holding one entry per CDR3 protein. The sample holds around 50,000 distinct CDR3 sequences, 12% seen once. Material for sequencing was PBMCs or a T cell subset sorted from them (not recorded which). This sequence was found in a man aged 18 to 29 who had mild COVID-19 (a few samples of this study predate the infection). Cell type and time point are not known. J is TRBJ2-6 and V is TRBV24-1; D uncertain. The CDR3 coding sequence is TGTGCCACCTCCACAGCTGGGGCCAACGTCCTGACTTTC. It yields the protein CATSTAGANVLTF.